This is a list of T cell receptor beta chains from one sample in a study of T cells in Graves' hyperthyroidism and ophthalmopathy. MiXCR, run by TCRdb on the multiplex PCR reads, gives a single entry per CDR3 protein. The data hold 660,000 or so distinct CDR3 sequences, with less than 45% observed a single time. The sample comprised peripheral blood or thyroid tissue (not recorded which). These receptors all come from an adult man with Graves' disease, either hyperthyroidism or ophthalmopathy (not recorded which). The CDR3 runs from the conserved cysteine through the conserved F or W. Each record gives: clone size, J gene, V gene, D gene, CDR3 protein, CDR3 DNA. A D gene is named only where the DNA matches it firmly. Size tells how often a clone was seen (once, few, many) or the class of an expanded clone, and some rows leave it out.

abundance: many; j_gene: TRBJ2-5; v_gene: TRBV7-3; d_gene: -; CDR3aa: CASSLIHGETQYF; CDR3nt: TGTGCCAGCAGCTTAATCCATGGGGAGACCCAGTACTTC
abundance: -; j_gene: TRBJ2-7; v_gene: TRBV6-5; d_gene: -; CDR3aa: CASSEGDFRYEQYF; CDR3nt: TGTGCCAGCAGTGAAGGGGACTTTCGCTACGAGCAGTACTTC
abundance: -; j_gene: TRBJ2-5; v_gene: TRBV12-3/TRBV12-4; d_gene: -; CDR3aa: CASSPISVQETQYF; CDR3nt: TGTGCCAGCTCACCTATCAGCGTACAAGAGACCCAGTACTTC
abundance: many; j_gene: TRBJ1-3; v_gene: TRBV2; d_gene: -; CDR3aa: CASSETARNTIYF; CDR3nt: TGTGCCAGCAGTGAAACAGCAAGAAACACCATATATTTT
abundance: -; j_gene: TRBJ1-2; v_gene: TRBV10-3; d_gene: TRBD1; CDR3aa: CAISASGTGEHYGYTF; CDR3nt: TGTGCCATCAGTGCCTCCGGGACAGGGGAGCACTATGGCTACACCTTC
abundance: few; j_gene: TRBJ1-1; v_gene: TRBV7-3; d_gene: -; CDR3aa: CASSLYGGMNTEAFF; CDR3nt: TGTGCCAGCAGCTTATATGGGGGGATGAACACTGAAGCTTTCTTT
abundance: -; j_gene: TRBJ1-4; v_gene: TRBV29-1; d_gene: -; CDR3aa: CSVATGRSTNEKLFF; CDR3nt: TGCAGCGTTGCTACCGGGAGATCAACTAATGAAAAACTGTTTTTT
abundance: -; j_gene: TRBJ1-5; v_gene: TRBV29-1; d_gene: -; CDR3aa: CSSSIRDNQPQHF; CDR3nt: TGCAGCAGTTCGATCCGGGACAATCAGCCCCAGCATTTT
abundance: -; j_gene: TRBJ2-7; v_gene: TRBV7-3; d_gene: TRBD2; CDR3aa: CASSSPTSGGEQYF; CDR3nt: TGTGCCAGCAGCTCCCCGACTAGCGGGGGCGAGCAGTACTTC
abundance: -; j_gene: TRBJ1-4; v_gene: TRBV16; d_gene: -; CDR3aa: CASSRSSNEKLFF; CDR3nt: TGTGCCAGCAGCCGCTCCAGTAATGAAAAACTGTTTTTT
abundance: -; j_gene: TRBJ2-5; v_gene: TRBV2; d_gene: TRBD1; CDR3aa: CASSLRQGLTTRF; CDR3nt: TGTGCCAGCAGTCTACGACAGGGGTTAACAACGCGGTTC
abundance: many; j_gene: TRBJ2-7; v_gene: TRBV14; d_gene: -; CDR3aa: CASSQPGTPPRQYF; CDR3nt: TGTGCCAGCAGCCAACCCGGGACTCCCCCGCGGCAGTACTTC
abundance: -; j_gene: TRBJ1-1; v_gene: TRBV29-1; d_gene: TRBD1; CDR3aa: CSASRGQNMNTEAFF; CDR3nt: TGCAGCGCCAGCAGGGGACAGAACATGAACACTGAAGCTTTCTTT
abundance: many; j_gene: TRBJ1-2; v_gene: TRBV10-3; d_gene: -; CDR3aa: CAISGPSLNYGYTF; CDR3nt: TGTGCCATCAGTGGTCCGTCCCTTAACTATGGCTACACCTTC
abundance: few; j_gene: TRBJ2-5; v_gene: TRBV12-3/TRBV12-4; d_gene: TRBD2; CDR3aa: CASRAGVSVETQYF; CDR3nt: TGTGCCAGCCGGGCGGGAGTGAGTGTAGAGACCCAGTACTTC
abundance: few; j_gene: TRBJ2-7; v_gene: TRBV9; d_gene: -; CDR3aa: CASSVGGFPYEQYF; CDR3nt: TGTGCCAGCAGCGTAGGGGGTTTCCCCTACGAGCAGTACTTC
abundance: once; j_gene: TRBJ2-5; v_gene: TRBV7-9; d_gene: TRBD2; CDR3aa: CASSRRTSGQETRYF; CDR3nt: TGTGCCAGCAGTCGTCGGACTAGCGGGCAAGAGACCCGGTACTTC
abundance: -; j_gene: TRBJ1-1; v_gene: TRBV7-2; d_gene: TRBD1; CDR3aa: CASSIRDRDFAFF; CDR3nt: TGTGCCAGCAGCATAAGGGACAGGGATTTTGCTTTCTTT
abundance: many; j_gene: TRBJ1-1; v_gene: TRBV7-8; d_gene: -; CDR3aa: CASSLGMGTEAFF; CDR3nt: TGTGCCAGCAGCTTAGGGATGGGCACTGAAGCTTTCTTT
abundance: -; j_gene: TRBJ1-2; v_gene: TRBV11-1; d_gene: -; CDR3aa: CASSADERRANYGYTF; CDR3nt: TGTGCCAGCAGCGCAGACGAAAGGAGAGCTAACTATGGCTACACCTTC
abundance: -; j_gene: TRBJ1-1; v_gene: TRBV9; d_gene: -; CDR3aa: CASSPTGRYTEAFF; CDR3nt: TGTGCCAGCAGCCCGACGGGGAGGTACACTGAAGCTTTCTTT
abundance: few; j_gene: TRBJ2-7; v_gene: TRBV20-1; d_gene: TRBD2; CDR3aa: CSARAPPGLAMYEQYF; CDR3nt: TGCAGTGCTAGAGCTCCCCCGGGACTAGCGATGTACGAGCAGTACTTC
abundance: -; j_gene: TRBJ1-1; v_gene: TRBV21-1; d_gene: -; CDR3aa: CASSMGVETAFF; CDR3nt: TGTGCCAGCAGCATGGGGGTTGAGACGGCTTTCTTT
abundance: -; j_gene: TRBJ2-2; v_gene: TRBV10-2; d_gene: TRBD1; CDR3aa: CASSGGQGKVTGELFF; CDR3nt: TGCGCCAGCAGTGGGGGACAGGGGAAAGTAACCGGGGAGCTGTTTTTT
abundance: -; j_gene: TRBJ1-3; v_gene: TRBV7-4; d_gene: -; CDR3aa: CASSPEGTNSGNTIYF; CDR3nt: TGTGCCAGCAGCCCAGAGGGGACAAACTCTGGAAACACCATATATTTT
abundance: -; j_gene: TRBJ2-2; v_gene: TRBV7-9; d_gene: -; CDR3aa: CASSPNRDTGELFF; CDR3nt: TGTGCCAGCAGCCCCAACAGGGACACCGGGGAGCTGTTTTTT
abundance: many; j_gene: TRBJ1-5; v_gene: TRBV12-3/TRBV12-4; d_gene: -; CDR3aa: CASSPELLGNQPQHF; CDR3nt: TGTGCCAGCAGTCCTGAACTCCTCGGGAATCAGCCCCAGCATTTT
abundance: many; j_gene: TRBJ2-7; v_gene: TRBV24-1; d_gene: -; CDR3aa: CATSDSRGYSYEQYF; CDR3nt: TGTGCCACCAGTGATTCCCGGGGTTACTCCTACGAGCAGTACTTC
abundance: once; j_gene: TRBJ1-5; v_gene: TRBV10-3; d_gene: -; CDR3aa: CASSSLSGTQNQPQHF; CDR3nt: TGTGCCAGCAGTTCCCTATCCGGGACTCAGAATCAGCCCCAGCATTTT
abundance: -; j_gene: TRBJ1-1; v_gene: TRBV10-3; d_gene: -; CDR3aa: CAPGLGQWGTEAFF; CDR3nt: TGTGCTCCCGGCTTGGGGCAATGGGGCACTGAAGCTTTCTTT
abundance: -; j_gene: TRBJ1-1; v_gene: TRBV14; d_gene: -; CDR3aa: CASSQVTGNTEAFF; CDR3nt: TGTGCCAGCAGCCAAGTTACGGGGAACACTGAAGCTTTCTTT
abundance: few; j_gene: TRBJ1-6; v_gene: TRBV5-5; d_gene: -; CDR3aa: CASSLFERGLGTSPLHF; CDR3nt: TGTGCCAGCAGCTTGTTCGAGCGGGGATTGGGGACTTCACCCCTCCACTTT
abundance: -; j_gene: TRBJ2-3; v_gene: TRBV7-2; d_gene: TRBD2; CDR3aa: CASAGGPRTDTQYF; CDR3nt: TGTGCCAGCGCGGGAGGGCCGCGCACAGATACGCAGTATTTT
abundance: -; j_gene: TRBJ1-2; v_gene: TRBV11-2; d_gene: TRBD1; CDR3aa: CASSLGTGNRGYTF; CDR3nt: TGTGCCAGCAGCTTGGGGACAGGGAATCGCGGCTACACCTTC